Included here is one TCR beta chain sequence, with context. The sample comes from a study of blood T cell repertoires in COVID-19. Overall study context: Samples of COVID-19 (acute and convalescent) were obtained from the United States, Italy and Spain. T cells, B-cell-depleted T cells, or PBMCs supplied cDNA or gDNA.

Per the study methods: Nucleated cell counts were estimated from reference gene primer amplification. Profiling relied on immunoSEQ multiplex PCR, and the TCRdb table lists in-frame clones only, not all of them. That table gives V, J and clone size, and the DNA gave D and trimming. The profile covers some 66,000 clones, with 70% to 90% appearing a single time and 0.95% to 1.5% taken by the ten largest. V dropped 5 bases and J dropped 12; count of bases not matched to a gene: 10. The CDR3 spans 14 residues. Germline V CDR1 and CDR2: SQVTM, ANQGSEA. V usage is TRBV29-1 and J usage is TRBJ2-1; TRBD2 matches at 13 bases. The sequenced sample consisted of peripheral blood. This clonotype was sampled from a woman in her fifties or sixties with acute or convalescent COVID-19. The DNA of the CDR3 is TGCAGCGTTACCTTTGGACTAGCGGGAGACGGGCAGTTCTTC. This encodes CSVTFGLAGDGQFF.